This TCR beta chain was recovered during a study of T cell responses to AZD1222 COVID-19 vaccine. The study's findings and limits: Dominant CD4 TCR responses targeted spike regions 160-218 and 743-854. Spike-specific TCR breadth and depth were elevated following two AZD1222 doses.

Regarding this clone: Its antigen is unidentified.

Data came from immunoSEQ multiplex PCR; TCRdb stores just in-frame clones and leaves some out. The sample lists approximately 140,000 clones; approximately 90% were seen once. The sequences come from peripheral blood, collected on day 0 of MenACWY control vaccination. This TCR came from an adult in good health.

CDR3 coding DNA: TGTGCCAGCAGCCGCCGGGACAGGTACAATGAGCAGTTCTTC. Its protein is CASSRRDRYNEQFF. The chain couples TRBV13 to TRBJ2-1, with 8 bases that match TRBD1. The CDR3 covers 14 residues. Germline V CDR1 and CDR2: PRHDT, FYEKMQ (reference sequence). V gave up 5 bases and J gave up 4 bases; unmatched junction bases: 4.